The T cell receptor (beta chain) described here comes from a study of radiotherapy plus CTLA-4 blockade in lung cancer. Concerning this clone itself: The antigen remains undetermined.

Chemo-refractory metastatic non-small-cell lung cancer patients underwent focal radiation alongside CTLA-4 blockade with ipilimumab. Notes on the study in general: The study found tumor-derived TCR clones expanded in blood after radiotherapy plus ipilimumab.

Produced via immunoSEQ multiplex PCR; TCRdb's table is partial and in-frame only. The sample consists of 75,000 to 100,000 clones, around 86% of them appearing once. Source: peripheral blood, taken from a patient treated with radiotherapy plus ipilimumab. The sequence was collected from a human donor with non-small cell lung cancer who had a partial response to radiotherapy plus ipilimumab.

The CDR3 reads CASSTGSLVAFF. The CDR3 DNA reads TGTGCCAGCAGTACAGGGTCCTTGGTGGCTTTCTTT. The chain carries TRBV11-2 and TRBJ1-1; D may be TRBD1 (6 bases). Trimming stripped 6 bases from V and 11 bases from J, with 16 bases between. The CDR3 length is 12 residues. CDR1 and CDR2 from the germline V gene are SGHAT and FQNNGV. Using reference TRBV11-2 and TRBJ1-1 for the parts outside the CDR3, the full variable domain is EAGVAQSPRYKIIEKRQSVAFWCNPISGHATLYWYQQILGQGPKLLIQFQNNGVVDDSQLPKDRFSAERLKGVDSTLKIQPAKLEDSAVYLCASSTGSLVAFFGQGTRLTVV.